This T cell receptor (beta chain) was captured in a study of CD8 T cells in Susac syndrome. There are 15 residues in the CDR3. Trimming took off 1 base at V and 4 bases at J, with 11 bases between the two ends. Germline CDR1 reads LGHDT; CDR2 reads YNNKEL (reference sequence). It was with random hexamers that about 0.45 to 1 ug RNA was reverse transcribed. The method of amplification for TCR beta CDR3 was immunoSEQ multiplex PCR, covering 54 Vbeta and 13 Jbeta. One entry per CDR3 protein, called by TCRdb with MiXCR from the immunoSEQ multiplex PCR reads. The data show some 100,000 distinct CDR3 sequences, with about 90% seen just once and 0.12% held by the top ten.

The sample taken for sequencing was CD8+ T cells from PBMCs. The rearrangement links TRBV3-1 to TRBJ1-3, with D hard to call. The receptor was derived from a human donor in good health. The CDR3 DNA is TGTGCCAGCAGCCAAGGTGGAGGTGCCGGAAACACCATATATTTT. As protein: CASSQGGGAGNTIYF.